This note documents a single TCR beta chain sequence. In the original workflow: Nucleated cell number was recorded as an estimate derived from reference gene primer amplification. Assay: immunoSEQ multiplex PCR; the TCRdb copy retains only in-frame clones and omits some. V and J calls and clone size follow that table, whereas D and trimming were derived from the DNA. Seen here are roughly 150,000 clones, 89% observed once, and the top ten hold about 2.6%. This entry comes from a study of blood T cell repertoires in COVID-19. The overall study: Some COVID-19 samples were acute and others convalescent; all came from the United States, Italy and Spain. From T cells, B-cell-depleted T cells, or PBMCs came the material, which was cDNA or gDNA.

Germline CDR1 SQVTM, CDR2 ANQGSEA. The CDR3 is 13 residues long. Trimming removed 4 bases from V and 8 bases from J; junction bases left unmatched: 9. Sequenced material: peripheral blood. The chain joins TRBV29-1 to TRBJ1-2; the match to TRBD1 covers 8 bases. The source is a man between 60 and 75 years old with acute or convalescent COVID-19. CDR3 sequence: CSVATDRVAGYTF. In DNA form, the CDR3 reads TGCAGCGTTGCCACGGACAGGGTCGCAGGCTACACCTTC.